This entry concerns a single TCR beta chain. If no ophthalmopathy progression occurred within 18 months, Graves' hyperthyroidism was stable. Diagnostic assessment was based on clinical symptoms, serum thyroxine and TRAb, thyroid ultrasound and orbital computed tomography. This entry is derived from a study of T cells in Graves' hyperthyroidism and ophthalmopathy. The germline CDR1 and CDR2 sequences are LNHNV and YYDKDF (reference sequence). Trimming stripped 0 bases from V and 13 bases from J, with 13 bases between. The CDR3 has 14 residues. RNA transcripts provided the source from which TCR beta CDR3 regions were amplified. First-round RT-PCR of the TCR CDR3 relied on the HTBI primer set. Via MiXCR, TCRdb re-called the multiplex PCR reads, giving one row per CDR3 protein. The data show some 600,000 distinct CDR3 sequences, about 43% seen once.

The source is a woman between 18 and 30 years old with Graves' hyperthyroidism. The V gene is TRBV15, the J gene TRBJ1-6; possible D gene TRBD1, 5 bases. Specimen: peripheral blood or thyroid tissue (not recorded which). CDR3 loop: CATSRDPGGSPLHF. Written as DNA, the CDR3 is TGTGCCACCAGCAGAGATCCGGGGGGATCCCCCCTCCACTTT.